Detailed here is one TCR beta chain. These data come from a study of cytomegalovirus exposure and HLA in healthy donors. The PCR ran on 60 Vbeta and 13 Jbeta primers. Original processing methods: About 9.9 million of the approximately 80 million unique TCR beta chains counted in a later analysis were shared. Here immunoSEQ multiplex PCR was the method, and the copy in TCRdb shows in-frame clones only, minus some. V, J and clone size derive from that table, while D and trimming were established from the DNA sequence. This sample has fewer than 200,000 clones, with roughly 70% found just once. Sequences were obtained from PBMCs. The source of this sequence is a girl aged 10 to 17 in good health and CMV-seronegative.

Here the CDR3 DNA reads TGTGCCAGTGGGACCCGGGGGGAGACTGAAGCTTTCTTT. It codes for CASGTRGETEAFF. The V gene is TRBV6-1, the J gene TRBJ1-1, with a possible D match to TRBD1 (5 bases). The CDR3 runs to 13 residues. In germline, CDR1 is MNHNS, CDR2 SASEGT. The ends were cut back, 9 bases at V and 5 bases at J, with 16 bases in the middle.